The next 19 T cell receptor beta chains were all read from a single sample in a study of cytomegalovirus exposure and HLA in healthy donors. The PCR had 60 Vbeta and 13 Jbeta primers. The assay was immunoSEQ multiplex PCR, and TCRdb's table has in-frame clones only and misses some. The sample includes over 150,000 clones, approximately 85% of them seen just once. Sequencing input: PBMCs. These receptors came from a man aged 50-60 years in good health and CMV-seropositive.

The gene calls are TRBV7-3 and TRBJ2-2, with 7 nucleotides matching TRBD2. Germline V gives CDR1 SGHTA, CDR2 FQGTGA. The ends lost 2 bases at V and 8 bases at J; junction bases unmatched: 8. This CDR3 comprises 15 residues. Here the CDR3 DNA reads TGTGCCAGCAGCTTAGATTCGGCGGGAGAAGGGGAGCTGTTTTTT. Its translation is CASSLDSAGEGELFF.

The chain has TRBV6-1 and TRBJ2-1, with 10 bases lining up with TRBD2. This CDR3 comprises 14 residues. The trim removed 6 bases at V and 1 base at J, leaving 0 bases unmatched. Germline V gives CDR1 MNHNS, CDR2 SASEGT. As DNA, the CDR3 is TGTGCCAGCAGGGGACTAGCGTCCTACAATGAGCAGTTCTTC. Its translation: CASRGLASYNEQFF.

The gene calls are TRBV29-1 and TRBJ1-2; D ambiguous. There are 15 residues in the CDR3. The germline gives CDR1 SQVTM, CDR2 ANQGSEA. V lost 0 bases and J 4 bases, leaving 15 bases between the germline ends. CDR3 residues: CSVEDFHAAIYGYTF. The CDR3 DNA reads as TGCAGCGTTGAAGATTTTCATGCGGCGATCTATGGCTACACCTTC.

V usage is TRBV7-3 and J usage is TRBJ2-2; D is unresolved. The ends were cut back, 3 bases at V and 1 base at J, with 12 bases in the middle. The CDR3 totals 16 residues. Per the germline V gene, CDR1 is SGHTA and CDR2 is FQGTGA. CDR3: CASSLGRGGNTGELFF. For the CDR3, the DNA is TGTGCCAGCAGCTTGGGTAGAGGTGGGAACACCGGGGAGCTGTTTTTT.

V and J are TRBV28 and TRBJ2-5; TRBD2 agrees at 9 bases. CDR1 MDHEN and CDR2 SYDVKM come from the germline V gene. This CDR3 has 14 residues. V lost 8 bases, J lost 4 bases, and 8 bases stayed unmatched. The CDR3 sequence is CASSKSGGTETQYF. The CDR3 DNA is TGTGCCAGCTCTAAGAGCGGGGGGACAGAGACCCAGTACTTC.

This sequence joins TRBV7-6 and TRBJ2-5, with no clear D. This CDR3 spans 16 amino acids. Germline V gives CDR1 SGHVS, CDR2 FNYEAQ. Trimming left V 5 bases short and J 5 bases short, with 21 bases between. CDR3 region: CASSPTTTAPLETQYF. The CDR3 nucleotides are TGTGCCAGCAGCCCAACTACTACCGCCCCCTTGGAGACCCAGTACTTC.

The V gene is TRBV9, the J gene TRBJ2-3; 7 nucleotides agree with TRBD2. The CDR3 covers 17 residues. Germline V gives CDR1 SGDLS, CDR2 YYNGEE. The V gene end was trimmed by 3 bases and the J gene end by 4 bases; junction bases not matched to a gene: 14. The DNA of the CDR3 is TGTGCCAGCAGCGGGGTGTGGAGCGGGACGAAGTCAGATACGCAGTATTTT. It encodes CASSGVWSGTKSDTQYF.

The chain has TRBV7-3 and TRBJ1-1; 9 bases are shared with TRBD1. The CDR3 has 14 residues. Germline trimming cut 7 bases from V and 1 base from J; bases unmatched to any gene: 4. CDR1 is SGHTA and CDR2 is FQGTGA in the germline V gene. The CDR3 is CASKEDRGNTEAFF. The CDR3 DNA is TGTGCCAGCAAGGAGGACAGGGGGAACACTGAAGCTTTCTTT.

CDR3 region: CASSQRDSHSYNSPLHF. Written as DNA, the CDR3 is TGCGCCAGCAGCCAGAGGGACAGCCACTCCTATAATTCACCCCTCCACTTT. V gene TRBV4-3 combines with J gene TRBJ1-6; 7 bases fit TRBD1. The CDR3 extends over 17 amino acids. Germline V gene sequence: CDR1 LGHNA, CDR2 YSLEER. J lost 0 bases, V lost 3 bases, and 5 bases had no gene match.

This clone has just one count. V gene TRBV19 combines with J gene TRBJ1-5; 7 nucleotides agree with TRBD1. V lost 7 bases and J lost 4; bases outside the gene matches: 19. Germline CDR1 LNHDA, CDR2 SQIVND (reference sequence). CDR3 size: 18 residues. This chain's CDR3 is CASTPPNRTGGWNQPQHF. CDR3 coding DNA: TGTGCCAGTACCCCACCTAACAGGACAGGAGGATGGAATCAGCCCCAGCATTTT.

The rearrangement uses TRBV5-4 and TRBJ2-7, with 8 nucleotides matching TRBD2. V shed 4 bases and J 6 bases; nucleotides not matched to a gene: 18. This CDR3 is 17 amino acids long. The germline CDR1 and CDR2 sequences are SGHNT and YYREEE (reference sequence). The CDR3 here is CASSRRASGGVPLEQYF. For the CDR3, the DNA is TGTGCCAGCAGCCGAAGAGCGAGCGGGGGAGTTCCCCTCGAGCAGTACTTC.

This clone was recorded once. This sequence joins TRBV9 and TRBJ2-3, with TRBD1 identical over 8 bases. The junction had 8 bases not matched to a gene; V was cut back by 4 bases and J by 1 base. The germline gives CDR1 SGDLS, CDR2 YYNGEE. This CDR3 has 16 residues. The CDR3 sequence: CASSSGGGVGTDTQYF. In nucleotides, the CDR3 is TGTGCCAGCAGCTCAGGGGGCGGGGTCGGCACAGATACGCAGTATTTT.

The chain recombines TRBV5-1 with TRBJ2-5; weak D call: TRBD1 (7 bases). V was pared by 2 bases and J by 0 bases, with 14 bases between. This CDR3 has 16 amino acids. Germline CDR1 is SGHRS and CDR2 is YFSETQ. CDR3 coding DNA: TGCGCCAGCAGCTTTAGACTAGGGGGCCACCAAGAGACCCAGTACTTC. It translates to CASSFRLGGHQETQYF.

This chain links TRBV5-1 with TRBJ1-1; D might be TRBD1 (5 bases). Germline loops: CDR1 SGHRS, CDR2 YFSETQ. V lost 4 bases and J lost 4, with 11 bases in between. The CDR3 has 13 amino acids. CDR3 sequence (DNA): TGCGCCAGCAGCACCGGGGGGGGCACTGAAGCTTTCTTT. Protein sequence: CASSTGGGTEAFF. The whole variable domain, remainder taken from reference TRBV5-1 and TRBJ1-1, is KAGVTQTPRYLIKTRGQQVTLSCSPISGHRSVSWYQQTPGQGLQFLFEYFSETQRNKGNFPGRFSGRQFSNSRSEMNVSTLELGDSALYLCASSTGGGTEAFFGQGTRLTVV.

The gene calls are TRBV19 and TRBJ2-3, with 7 bases that match TRBD1. This CDR3 spans 13 amino acids. The germline V gene encodes CDR1 LNHDA and CDR2 SQIVND (reference sequence). The junction had 3 bases not matched to a gene; V was cut back by 5 bases and J by 4 bases. Here the CDR3 DNA reads TGTGCCAGTAGTCATCAGGGGGCAGATACGCAGTATTTT. Translation: CASSHQGADTQYF.

The CDR3 region has the DNA TGCGCCAGCAGCTTGGGACATTCGGGGGGCCGGACTGAAGCTTTCTTT. Protein sequence: CASSLGHSGGRTEAFF. The chain carries TRBV5-1 and TRBJ1-1; maybe TRBD1 (6 bases). The CDR3 length is 16 residues. Germline-derived CDR1 and CDR2 are SGHRS and YFSETQ. Trimming removed 0 bases from V and 5 bases from J, with 17 bases in between.

This clone came up once. V is TRBV4-2 and J is TRBJ2-7; possible D gene TRBD1, 6 bases. The V end lost 1 base, the J end lost 3 bases, and 10 bases lay between the germline ends. Germline assignment: CDR1 LGHNA and CDR2 YNFKEQ. This CDR3 region has 14 residues. The CDR3 nucleotides read TGTGCCAGCAGCCAAGGGTGGGGGCTCTACGAGCAGTACTTC. It yields the protein CASSQGWGLYEQYF.

The chain has TRBV19 and TRBJ2-5, with TRBD2 matching 9 bases. The CDR3 is made up of 15 amino acids. CDR1 LNHDA and CDR2 SQIVND come from the germline V gene (reference sequence). Losses at the gene ends were 7 bases for V and 3 bases for J; bases not matched to a gene: 9. CDR3 protein: CASNGAGGKEETQYF. Written as DNA, the CDR3 is TGTGCCAGTAACGGAGCGGGAGGCAAGGAAGAGACCCAGTACTTC.

The chain links TRBV9 to TRBJ2-7; 8 positions match TRBD1. V shed 4 bases and J 6 bases; nucleotides not matched to a gene: 12. The CDR3 loop spans 15 amino acids. The V gene's germline CDR1 is SGDLS and CDR2 YYNGEE. The chain's CDR3 is CASSSQGQGAGEQYF. In DNA, the CDR3 is TGTGCCAGCAGCTCCCAGGGGCAGGGGGCTGGCGAGCAGTACTTC. The full variable domain, in which reference TRBV9 and TRBJ2-7 provide the parts outside the CDR3, is DSGVTQTPKHLITATGQRVTLRCSPRSGDLSVYWYQQSLDQGLQFLIQYYNGEERAKGNILERFSAQQFPDLHSELNLSSLELGDSALYFCASSSQGQGAGEQYFGPGTRLTVT.